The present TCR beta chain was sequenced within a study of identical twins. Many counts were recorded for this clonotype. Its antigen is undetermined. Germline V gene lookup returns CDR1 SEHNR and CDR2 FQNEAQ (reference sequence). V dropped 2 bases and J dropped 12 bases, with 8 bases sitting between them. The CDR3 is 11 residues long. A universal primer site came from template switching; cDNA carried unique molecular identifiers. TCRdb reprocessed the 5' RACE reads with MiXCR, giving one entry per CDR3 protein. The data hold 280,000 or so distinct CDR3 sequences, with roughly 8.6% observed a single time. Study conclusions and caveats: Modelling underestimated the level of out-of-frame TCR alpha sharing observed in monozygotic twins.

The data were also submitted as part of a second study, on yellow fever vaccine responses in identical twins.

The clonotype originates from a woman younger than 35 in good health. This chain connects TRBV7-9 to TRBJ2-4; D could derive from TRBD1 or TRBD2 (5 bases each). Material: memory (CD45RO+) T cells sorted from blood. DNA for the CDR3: TGTGCCAGCAGCTTACGGGGCTCTCAGTACTTC. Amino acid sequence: CASSLRGSQYF.